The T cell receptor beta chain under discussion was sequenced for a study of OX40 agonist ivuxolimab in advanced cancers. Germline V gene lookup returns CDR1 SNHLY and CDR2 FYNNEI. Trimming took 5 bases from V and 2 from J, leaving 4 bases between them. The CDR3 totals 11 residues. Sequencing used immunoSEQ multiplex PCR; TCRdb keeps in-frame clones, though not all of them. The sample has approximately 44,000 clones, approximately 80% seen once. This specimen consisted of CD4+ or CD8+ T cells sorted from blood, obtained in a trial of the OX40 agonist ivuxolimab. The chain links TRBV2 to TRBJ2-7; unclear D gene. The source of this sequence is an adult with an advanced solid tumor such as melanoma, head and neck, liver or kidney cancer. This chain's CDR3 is CASSPAYEQYF. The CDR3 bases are TGTGCCAGCAGTCCAGCCTACGAGCAGTACTTC.